The 17 T cell receptor beta chains below all came from one sample that was sequenced in a study of cytomegalovirus exposure and HLA in healthy donors. Amplification used 60 Vbeta primers and 13 Jbeta primers. Here immunoSEQ multiplex PCR was the method, and the copy in TCRdb shows in-frame clones only, minus some. The sample table sets out approximately 150,000 clones. Source material: PBMCs. The receptors stem from a woman between 45 and 65 years old in good health and CMV-seronegative.

This chain connects TRBV27 to TRBJ2-3; the D gene is possibly TRBD1 (5 bases). The germline V gene encodes CDR1 MNHEY and CDR2 SMNVEV (reference sequence). The CDR3 covers 14 residues. V lost 4 bases and J 0 bases, leaving 8 bases between the germline ends. In DNA form, the CDR3 reads TGTGCCAGCAGTTGGACACACAGCACAGATACGCAGTATTTT. It translates to CASSWTHSTDTQYF.

This chain links TRBV6-1 with TRBJ2-1; 9 nucleotides match TRBD2. This CDR3 comprises 15 residues. The V segment lost 7 bases and the J segment 4 bases; nucleotides outside the gene matches: 8. The germline V gene encodes CDR1 MNHNS and CDR2 SASEGT. CDR3 loop: CASTFMTSGYNEQFF. For the CDR3, the DNA is TGTGCCAGCACGTTTATGACTAGCGGTTACAATGAGCAGTTCTTC.

The DNA for the CDR3 is TGTGCCAGCAACCCCAGAACAGGGGACAGGGTAACTGAAGCTTTCTTT. It specifies CASNPRTGDRVTEAFF. V and J are TRBV28 and TRBJ1-1, with 9 bases identical to TRBD1. V was pared by 7 bases and J by 5 bases, with 14 bases of the junction left unmatched. The germline CDR1 and CDR2 sequences are MDHEN and SYDVKM. The CDR3 length is 16 residues.

The chain links TRBV28 to TRBJ2-1; TRBD2 matches at 9 bases. Germline-derived CDR1 and CDR2 are MDHEN and SYDVKM. Germline trimming cut 6 bases from V and 1 base from J; bases unmatched to any gene: 4. This CDR3 has 15 amino acids. For the CDR3, the DNA is TGTGCCAGCAGCTCTAGCGGGATGTCCTACAATGAGCAGTTCTTC. It yields the protein CASSSSGMSYNEQFF.

V and J are TRBV30 and TRBJ2-5, with TRBD2 as a possible D gene (6 bases). V was trimmed by 3 bases and J by 5 bases, leaving 13 bases between them. The CDR3 totals 13 residues. Germline lookup yields CDR1 GTSNPN and CDR2 SVGIG (reference sequence). DNA of the CDR3: TGTGCCTGGAGGGTAGGAGGGGCGGAGACCCAGTACTTC. Translation: CAWRVGGAETQYF.

The chain uses TRBV6-5 and TRBJ1-4; TRBD1 might be the D (6 bases). The CDR3 is made up of 14 amino acids. Germline loops: CDR1 MNHEY, CDR2 SVGAGI. V was cut by 5 bases and J by 5 bases, with 12 bases left in between. This CDR3 reads CASSLLRGNEKLFF. In DNA form, the CDR3 reads TGTGCCAGCAGTCTCCTCAGGGGCAATGAAAAACTGTTTTTT.

The rearrangement joins TRBV7-9 to TRBJ1-2; 8 nucleotides agree with TRBD1. Germline V gene data show CDR1 as SEHNR and CDR2 as FQNEAQ (reference sequence). V shed 5 bases, J shed 5 bases, and the junction held 16 bases outside the gene matches. The CDR3 is 17 residues long. CDR3 sequence: CASSPPGQVDSRYGYTF. CDR3 DNA: TGTGCCAGCAGCCCTCCGGGACAGGTGGACTCCCGGTATGGCTACACCTTC.

V gene TRBV7-9 combines with J gene TRBJ1-2; D is uncertain. The CDR3 spans 13 residues. V was shortened by 2 bases and J by 4 bases, with 8 bases between the two germline ends. Germline CDR1 and CDR2: SEHNR and FQNEAQ (reference sequence). CDR3 amino acids: CASSLQTVYGYTF. The CDR3, as DNA: TGTGCCAGCAGCTTACAAACGGTCTATGGCTACACCTTC.

The rearrangement joins TRBV5-6 to TRBJ1-4; 9 nucleotides line up with TRBD1. Germline CDR1 is SGHDT and CDR2 is YYEEEE. The CDR3 extends over 16 amino acids. Losses at the gene ends were 4 bases for V and 3 bases for J; bases not matched to a gene: 7. The CDR3 coding sequence is TGTGCCAGCAGCGCGCCCTGGACAGGGGCTAATGAAAAACTGTTTTTT. Translation gives CASSAPWTGANEKLFF. The full variable domain, rest sourced from reference TRBV5-6 and TRBJ1-4, is DAGVTQSPTHLIKTRGQQVTLRCSPKSGHDTVSWYQQALGQGPQFIFQYYEEEERQRGNFPDRFSGHQFPNYSSELNVNALLLGDSALYLCASSAPWTGANEKLFFGSGTQLSVL.

The chain joins TRBV28 to TRBJ1-4, with TRBD1 matching 8 bases. Looked up from germline, CDR1 is MDHEN and CDR2 is SYDVKM. The CDR3 has 16 amino acids. With 5 bases clipped from V and 8 bases from J, the junction kept 13 bases outside the gene matches. The CDR3 coding sequence is TGTGCCAGCAGTCCGACAGGGGATGGAGTAGGGGAAAAACTGTTTTTT. Protein product: CASSPTGDGVGEKLFF.

V usage is TRBV28 and J usage is TRBJ1-2; 9 positions agree with TRBD1. Trimming took 6 bases from V and 5 from J; bases not matched to a gene: 4. Germline CDR1 MDHEN, CDR2 SYDVKM. This CDR3 comprises 13 residues. The CDR3 bases are TGTGCCAGCAGAACAGGGGGCGCTTATGGCTACACCTTC. Encoded protein: CASRTGGAYGYTF.

The chain joins TRBV25-1 to TRBJ2-5; 8 bases match TRBD2. CDR3 length: 15 amino acids. Trimming removed 5 bases from V and 1 base from J; junction bases left unmatched: 6. Germline CDR1 is MGHDK and CDR2 is SYGVNS. The CDR3 DNA sequence: TGTGCCAGCAGTCCGGCCGGGACTAGCCAAGAGACCCAGTACTTC. Translated, it gives CASSPAGTSQETQYF.

This CDR3 is CASSQDGPSGRVSNEQFF. The DNA of the CDR3 is TGTGCCAGCAGCCAAGATGGCCCTAGCGGGAGGGTGTCGAATGAGCAGTTCTTC. The rearrangement uses TRBV4-2 and TRBJ2-1; 12 bases fit TRBD2. This CDR3 has 18 residues. Per the germline V gene, CDR1 is LGHNA and CDR2 is YNFKEQ. The J segment lost 7 bases and the V segment lost 0 bases, leaving 10 bases of the junction unmatched.

The V gene is TRBV6-6, the J gene TRBJ2-5, with D possibly TRBD1 on 5 matching bases. Germline V gene data show CDR1 as MNHNY and CDR2 as SVGAGI (reference sequence). V was clipped by 8 bases and J by 3 bases, with 22 bases between them. This CDR3 is 16 amino acids long. The CDR3: CASATTGRASKETQYF. CDR3 DNA sequence: TGTGCCAGCGCGACCACCGGCAGGGCCTCCAAAGAGACCCAGTACTTC.

This chain uses TRBV18 with TRBJ1-2, with TRBD1 matching 7 bases. The CDR3 runs 17 residues. Germline V lookup: CDR1 KGHSH, CDR2 LQKENI. Trimming took 6 bases from V and 0 from J; bases not matched to a gene: 13. CDR3 in amino acids: CASSMRSGGISNYGYTF. CDR3 coding DNA: TGTGCCAGCTCCATGAGGTCAGGGGGGATTTCTAACTATGGCTACACCTTC. The full variable domain, completed using reference TRBV18 and TRBJ1-2, is NAGVMQNPRHLVRRRGQEARLRCSPMKGHSHVYWYRQLPEEGLKFMVYLQKENIIDESGMPKERFSAEFPKEGPSILRIQQVVRGDSAAYFCASSMRSGGISNYGYTFGSGTRLTVV.

The chain links TRBV15 to TRBJ2-7; 9 nucleotides match TRBD2. Germline-derived CDR1 and CDR2 are LNHNV and YYDKDF (reference sequence). J lost 4 bases, V lost 0 bases, and 4 bases had no gene match. This CDR3 comprises 15 residues. The CDR3 region is CATSRDHSGSYEQYF. CDR3 nucleotides: TGTGCCACCAGCAGAGATCATAGCGGGAGTTACGAGCAGTACTTC.

The chain employs TRBV11-2 and TRBJ2-1; 10 bases fit TRBD1. Germline V gives CDR1 SGHAT, CDR2 FQNNGV. V lost 7 bases and J lost 7; bases outside the gene matches: 7. CDR3 size: 14 residues. CDR3 protein: CASKLRQGANEQFF. CDR3 sequence (DNA): TGTGCCAGCAAACTTCGACAGGGGGCGAATGAGCAGTTCTTC.